This T cell receptor beta chain was observed in a study of CD8+ T cells in alopecia areata. Comment on this clone: Its specificity is unknown.

Germline CDR1 SQVTM, CDR2 ANQGSEA. The V end was cut by 1 base, the J end by 1 base, with 10 bases between. The CDR3 is made up of 14 amino acids. PBMCs, the starting material, were the source of sorted CD4+ and CD8+ T cells. Study observations and caveats: Lesional scalp displayed greater clonality than normal scalp, most notably in alopecia totalis/universalis. Scalp data also include sequences from resident alphabeta T cells of normal skin. Possibly because of HLA-related factors, TCR sharing was less clear across patients than in mice.

Following RNA extraction, reverse transcription yielded cDNA that acted as the sequencing template. Sequencing used immunoSEQ multiplex PCR; TCRdb keeps in-frame clones, though not all of them. This sample has 120,000 or so clones; roughly two thirds occur once, and the top ten carry 2.8%. V gene TRBV29-1 combines with J gene TRBJ1-2; maybe TRBD1 (5 bases). Material: CD4+ T cells sorted from blood. This clonotype was obtained from a human donor in good health. The CDR3 DNA follows: TGCAGCGTTGAAGCAGGGCATGATAACTATGGCTACACCTTC. This codes for CSVEAGHDNYGYTF.